In this sample, the clone carrying this TCR beta chain turned up a few times. What it binds is unknown. The sample originates from a study of blood T cells in healthy people across ages. Alongside a J-beta primer mix, a sample-barcoded 5' primer served in a second PCR lasting 7 to 11 cycles. In TCRdb, the 5' RACE reads were re-called with MiXCR into one record per CDR3 protein. The sample records 650,000 to 800,000 distinct CDR3 sequences, under 55% being singletons. No fewer than 7 million PBMCs went into each sample. Overall study results and limits: Diversity was higher, and naive CD4+ cells more numerous, in long-lived donors than in aged donors.

The germline gives CDR1 MNHEY, CDR2 SMNVEV (reference sequence). V lost 3 bases and J lost 2; bases outside the gene matches: 6. The CDR3 sequence is 18 residues long. This chain connects TRBV27 to TRBJ2-6; 11 bases match TRBD1. The sequence came from a man in his 60s in good health. Input material: blood. The CDR3, as DNA: TGTGCCAGCAGTTTGATTGGACAGGGGGCTGCTGGGGCCAACGTCCTGACTTTC. Its protein is CASSLIGQGAAGANVLTF.